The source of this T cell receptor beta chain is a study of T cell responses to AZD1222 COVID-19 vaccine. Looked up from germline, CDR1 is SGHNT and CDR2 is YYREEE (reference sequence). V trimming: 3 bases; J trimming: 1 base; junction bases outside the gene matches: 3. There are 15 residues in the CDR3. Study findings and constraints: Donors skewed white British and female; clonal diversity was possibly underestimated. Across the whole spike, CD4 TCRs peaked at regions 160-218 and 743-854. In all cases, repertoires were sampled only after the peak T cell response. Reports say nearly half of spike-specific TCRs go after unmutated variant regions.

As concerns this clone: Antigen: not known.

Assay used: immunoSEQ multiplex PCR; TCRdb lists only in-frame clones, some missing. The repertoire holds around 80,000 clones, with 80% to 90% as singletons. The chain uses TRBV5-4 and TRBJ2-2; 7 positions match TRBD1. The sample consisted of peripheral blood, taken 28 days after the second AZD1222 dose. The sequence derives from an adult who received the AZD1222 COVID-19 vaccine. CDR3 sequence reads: CASSWWDRNTGELFF. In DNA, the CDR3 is TGTGCCAGCAGCTGGTGGGACAGGAACACCGGGGAGCTGTTTTTT.